This T cell receptor beta chain was sequenced in a study of regulatory T cells in long-lasting Graves disease. General study points: Limited sample numbers may have lowered accuracy. Persistent disease exhibited a predilection for TRBV28, TRBJ1-2 and TRBJ2-5.

Comments on this clonotype: The antigen is not known. An end of the junction differs from the germline gene, which may be a read error.

Specified time point: newly diagnosed GD, antithyroid drugs for less than 3 months. Extracted PBMC RNA gave rise to the TCR library. Arm-PCR of CDR3 regions and iRepertoire HTBI primers were the basis on which TCR beta libraries were built. From the multiplex PCR reads, TCRdb called clonotypes with MiXCR, one entry per CDR3 protein. This table has approximately 400,000 distinct CDR3 sequences, approximately 15% appearing once. The CDR3 runs 15 residues. CDR1 is SGHNT and CDR2 is YENEEA in the germline V gene. These records were also assigned to another study, of T cells in Graves' hyperthyroidism and ophthalmopathy. That paper states: Clinicians diagnosed patients from clinical symptoms, serum thyroxine and TRAb, thyroid ultrasound and orbital computed tomography. When the TCR CDR3 underwent first-round RT-PCR, the HTBI primer set was used.

The source of this sequence is a woman aged 40 to 50 with Graves disease. This chain links TRBV11-3 with TRBJ2-1; 8 bases fit TRBD2. The sample here was peripheral blood mononuclear cells (PBMCs), taken at new diagnosis, from a patient treated with antithyroid drugs. CDR3 coding DNA: TGTGCCAGCAGCTCACTGCAAGCGGGGGACAATGAGCAGGTCTTC. Translation gives CASSSLQAGDNEQVF.